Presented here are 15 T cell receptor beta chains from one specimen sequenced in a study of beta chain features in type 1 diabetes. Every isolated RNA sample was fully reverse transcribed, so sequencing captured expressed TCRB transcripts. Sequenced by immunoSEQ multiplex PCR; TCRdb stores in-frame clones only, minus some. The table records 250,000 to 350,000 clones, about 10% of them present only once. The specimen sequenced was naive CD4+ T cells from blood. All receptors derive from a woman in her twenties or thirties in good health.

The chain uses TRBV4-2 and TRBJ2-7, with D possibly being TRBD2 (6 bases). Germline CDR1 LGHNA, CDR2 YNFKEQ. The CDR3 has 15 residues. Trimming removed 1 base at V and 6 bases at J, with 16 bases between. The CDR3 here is CASSQGEGLPSEQYF. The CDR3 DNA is TGTGCCAGCAGCCAAGGCGAGGGACTCCCTAGCGAGCAGTACTTC.

The CDR3 coding sequence is TGTGCCAGCAGCAAAGTGGGGGGGACATCTACCTTAGCCAAAAACATTCAGTACTTC. Translating it yields CASSKVGGTSTLAKNIQYF. The chain carries TRBV21-1 and TRBJ2-4; the table assigns TRBD2, which was not confirmed against the DNA. TRBV21-1 is flagged as a pseudogene. The length of the CDR3 is 19 residues.

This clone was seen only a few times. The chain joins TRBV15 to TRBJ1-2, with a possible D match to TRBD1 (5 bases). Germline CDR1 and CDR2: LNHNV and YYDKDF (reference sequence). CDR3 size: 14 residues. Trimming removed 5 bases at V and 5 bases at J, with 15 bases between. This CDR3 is CATSPTAGTYGYTF. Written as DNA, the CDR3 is TGTGCCACCAGCCCTACAGCCGGGACTTATGGCTACACCTTC.

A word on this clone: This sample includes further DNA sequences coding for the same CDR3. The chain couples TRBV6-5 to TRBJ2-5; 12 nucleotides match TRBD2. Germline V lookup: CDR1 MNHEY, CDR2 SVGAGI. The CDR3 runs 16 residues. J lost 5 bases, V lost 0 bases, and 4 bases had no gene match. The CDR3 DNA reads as TGTGCCAGCAGTTACTCAGGGCTAGCGGGAGGGGAGACCCAGTACTTC. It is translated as CASSYSGLAGGETQYF.

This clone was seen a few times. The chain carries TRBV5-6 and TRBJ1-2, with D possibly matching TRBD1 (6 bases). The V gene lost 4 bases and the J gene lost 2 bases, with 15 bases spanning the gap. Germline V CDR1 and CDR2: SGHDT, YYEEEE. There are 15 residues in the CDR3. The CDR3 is CASSAPRGRNYGYTF. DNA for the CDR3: TGTGCCAGCAGCGCGCCCAGGGGAAGGAACTATGGCTACACCTTC.

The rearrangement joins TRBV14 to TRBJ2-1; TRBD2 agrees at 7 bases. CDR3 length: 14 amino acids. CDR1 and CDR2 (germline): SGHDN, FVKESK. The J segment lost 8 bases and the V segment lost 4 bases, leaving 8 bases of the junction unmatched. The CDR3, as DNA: TGTGCCAGCAGCCGCCCGGCCGCGGGGGATGAGCAGTTCTTC. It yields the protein CASSRPAAGDEQFF.

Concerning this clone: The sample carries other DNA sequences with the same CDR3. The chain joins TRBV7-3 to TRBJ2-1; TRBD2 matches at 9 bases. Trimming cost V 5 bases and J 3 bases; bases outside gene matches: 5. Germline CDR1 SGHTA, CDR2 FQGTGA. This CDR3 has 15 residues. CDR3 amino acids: CASSLRLADYNEQFF. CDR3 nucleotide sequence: TGTGCCAGCAGCCTACGACTAGCGGACTACAATGAGCAGTTCTTC.

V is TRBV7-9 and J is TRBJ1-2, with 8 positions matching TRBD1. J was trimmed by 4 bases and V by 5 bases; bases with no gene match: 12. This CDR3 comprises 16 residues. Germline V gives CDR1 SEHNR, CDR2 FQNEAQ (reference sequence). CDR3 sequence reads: CASSPRTGLEVYGYTF. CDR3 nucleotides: TGTGCCAGCAGCCCACGGACAGGGCTAGAAGTCTATGGCTACACCTTC. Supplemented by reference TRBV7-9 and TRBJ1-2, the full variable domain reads DTGVSQNPRHKITKRGQNVTFRCDPISEHNRLYWYRQTLGQGPEFLTYFQNEAQLEKSRLLSDRFSAERPKGSFSTLEIQRTEQGDSAMYLCASSPRTGLEVYGYTFGSGTRLTVV.

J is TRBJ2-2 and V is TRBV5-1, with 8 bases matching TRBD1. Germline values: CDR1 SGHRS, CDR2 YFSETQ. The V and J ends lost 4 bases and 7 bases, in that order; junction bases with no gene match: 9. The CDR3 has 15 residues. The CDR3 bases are TGCGCCAGCAGCGCCCGGACAGGGCTCGGCGGGGAGCTGTTTTTT. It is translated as CASSARTGLGGELFF.

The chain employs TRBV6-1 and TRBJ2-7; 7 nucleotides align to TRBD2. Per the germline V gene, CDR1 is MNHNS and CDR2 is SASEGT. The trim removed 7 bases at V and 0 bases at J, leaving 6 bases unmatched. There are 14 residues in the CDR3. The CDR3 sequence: CASTRGDSSYEQYF. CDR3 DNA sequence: TGTGCCAGCACCCGGGGGGACTCCTCCTACGAGCAGTACTTC.

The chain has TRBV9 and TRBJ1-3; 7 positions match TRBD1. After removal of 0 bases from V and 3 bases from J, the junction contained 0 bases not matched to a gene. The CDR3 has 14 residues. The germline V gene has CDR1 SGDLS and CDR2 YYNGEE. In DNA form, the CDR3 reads TGTGCCAGCAGCGTAGACAGGGGTGGAAACACCATATATTTT. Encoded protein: CASSVDRGGNTIYF.

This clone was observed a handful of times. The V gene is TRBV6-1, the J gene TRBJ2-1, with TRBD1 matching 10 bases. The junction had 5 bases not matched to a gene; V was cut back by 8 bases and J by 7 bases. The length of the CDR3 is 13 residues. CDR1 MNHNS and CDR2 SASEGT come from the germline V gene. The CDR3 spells CASFRTGGNEQFF. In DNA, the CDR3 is TGTGCCAGCTTCAGGACAGGGGGGAATGAGCAGTTCTTC.

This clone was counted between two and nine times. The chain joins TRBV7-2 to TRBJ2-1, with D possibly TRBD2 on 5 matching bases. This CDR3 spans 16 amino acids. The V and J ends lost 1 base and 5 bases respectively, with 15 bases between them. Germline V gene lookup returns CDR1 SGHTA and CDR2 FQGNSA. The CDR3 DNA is TGTGCCAGCAGCTTAGGGAGGTTCCAGCGGCACAATGAGCAGTTCTTC. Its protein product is CASSLGRFQRHNEQFF.

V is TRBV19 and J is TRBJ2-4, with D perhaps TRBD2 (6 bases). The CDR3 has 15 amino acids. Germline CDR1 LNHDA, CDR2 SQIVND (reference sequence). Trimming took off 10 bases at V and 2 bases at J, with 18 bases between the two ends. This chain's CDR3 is CATQPSGGPKNIQYF. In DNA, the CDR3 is TGTGCCACCCAACCGTCCGGAGGGCCCAAAAACATTCAGTACTTC.

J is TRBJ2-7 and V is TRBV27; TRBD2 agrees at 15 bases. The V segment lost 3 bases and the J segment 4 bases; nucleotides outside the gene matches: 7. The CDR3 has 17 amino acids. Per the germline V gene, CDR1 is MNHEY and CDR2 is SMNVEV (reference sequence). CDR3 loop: CASSLGLAGGITYEQYF. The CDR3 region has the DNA TGTGCCAGCAGTTTGGGACTAGCGGGAGGAATTACTTACGAGCAGTACTTC.